The text below deals with one T cell receptor (beta chain). The data are from a study of regulatory T cells in long-lasting Graves disease. The CDR3 has 14 amino acids. Germline assignment: CDR1 MNHEY and CDR2 SVGEGT. With V trimmed by 7 bases and J by 1 base, 6 bases remained unmatched. Time point denoted: newly diagnosed GD, antithyroid drugs for less than 3 months. Isolated PBMC RNA provided the starting material for the TCR library. Through Arm-PCR of CDR3 regions and iRepertoire HTBI primers, TCR beta libraries were built. TCRdb ran MiXCR on the multiplex PCR reads and lists one entry per CDR3 protein. The sample consists of 600,000 to 650,000 distinct CDR3 sequences, under 20% of them appearing once. These records were also assigned to another study, of T cells in Graves' hyperthyroidism and ophthalmopathy.

The TCR sequence derives from a young woman with Graves disease. The chain joins TRBV6-2 or TRBV6-3 to TRBJ2-7; the match to TRBD1 covers 8 bases. Sequencing used peripheral blood mononuclear cells (PBMCs), obtained at new diagnosis, from a patient treated with antithyroid drugs. The CDR3 is CASTHRGNSYEQYF. The CDR3 DNA sequence: TGTGCCAGCACTCACAGGGGGAATTCCTACGAGCAGTACTTC.